This T cell receptor (beta chain) was observed in a study of T-cell reconstitution after alpha-beta-depleted transplantation in children. Notes on the study in general: Alpha-beta T cells present about two months after transplant were reported to originate from several hundred expanded graft clones. Some patients' high day-60 TCRbeta diversity was attributed to recipient cells surviving conditioning. After one year, T-cell counts and TCRbeta diversity mostly came from new T cells.

This sample's TCRbeta library carried unique molecular identifier barcodes. TCRdb used MiXCR to reprocess the PCR reads, holding one entry per CDR3 protein. The sample has about 290,000 distinct CDR3 sequences, over 9% seen once. This clonotype was recorded many times. No antigen is known for it. The ends were cut back, 3 bases at V and 5 bases at J, with 16 bases in the middle. The CDR3 runs to 15 residues. V gene TRBV12-3 or TRBV12-4 combines with J gene TRBJ2-5, with a tentative D call TRBD1 (6 bases). Sequenced here: PBMCs, sampled before TCRalphabeta/CD19-depleted stem cell transplant. The clonotype originates from a boy under two years old with acute myeloid leukemia, due to receive a stem cell transplant. CDR3 amino acids: CASSFLDSRRETQYF. The DNA for the CDR3 is TGTGCCAGCAGTTTCCTGGACAGCCGACGGGAGACCCAGTACTTC.